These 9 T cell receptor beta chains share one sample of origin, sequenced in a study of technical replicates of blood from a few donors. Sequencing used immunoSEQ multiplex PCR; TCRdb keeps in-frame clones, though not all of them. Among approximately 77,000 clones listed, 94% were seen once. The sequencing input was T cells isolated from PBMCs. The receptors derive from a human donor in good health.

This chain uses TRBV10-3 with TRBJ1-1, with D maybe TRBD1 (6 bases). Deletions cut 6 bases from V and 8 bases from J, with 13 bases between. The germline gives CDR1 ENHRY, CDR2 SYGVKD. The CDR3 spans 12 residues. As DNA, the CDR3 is TGTGCCATCAGCGAGCTAGGGACAGAAGCTTTCTTT. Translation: CAISELGTEAFF.

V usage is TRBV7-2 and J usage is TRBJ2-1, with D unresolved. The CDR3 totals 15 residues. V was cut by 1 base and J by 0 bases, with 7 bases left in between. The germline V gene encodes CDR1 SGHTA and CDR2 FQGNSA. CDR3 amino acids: CASSLVRSSYNEQFF. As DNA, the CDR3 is TGTGCCAGCAGCTTAGTTAGGAGCTCCTACAATGAGCAGTTCTTC.

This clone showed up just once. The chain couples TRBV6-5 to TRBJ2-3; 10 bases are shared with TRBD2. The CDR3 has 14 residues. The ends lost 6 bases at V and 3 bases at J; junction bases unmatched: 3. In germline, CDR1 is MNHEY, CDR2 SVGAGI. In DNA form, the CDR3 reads TGTGCCAGCAGGCTAGCGGGGGCTACAGATACGCAGTATTTT. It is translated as CASRLAGATDTQYF.

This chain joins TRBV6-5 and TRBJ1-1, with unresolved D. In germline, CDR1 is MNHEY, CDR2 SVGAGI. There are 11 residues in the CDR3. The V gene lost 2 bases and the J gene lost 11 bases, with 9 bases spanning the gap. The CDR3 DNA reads TGTGCCAGCAGTTACCTAGGGAGCGCTTTCTTT. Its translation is CASSYLGSAFF.

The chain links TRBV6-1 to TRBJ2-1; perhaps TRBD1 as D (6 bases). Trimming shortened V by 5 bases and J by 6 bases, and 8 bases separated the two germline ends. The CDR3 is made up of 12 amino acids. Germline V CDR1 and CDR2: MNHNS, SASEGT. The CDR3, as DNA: TGTGCCAGCAGTACAGGGTCCAATGAGCAGTTCTTC. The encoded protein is CASSTGSNEQFF.

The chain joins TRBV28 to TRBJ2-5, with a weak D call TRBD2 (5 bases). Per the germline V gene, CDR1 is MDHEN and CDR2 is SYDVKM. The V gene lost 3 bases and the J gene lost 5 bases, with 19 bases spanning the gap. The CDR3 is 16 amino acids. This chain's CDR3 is CASSFPDYSSGETQYF. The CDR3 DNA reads TGTGCCAGCAGTTTCCCCGACTACTCGTCGGGCGAGACCCAGTACTTC.

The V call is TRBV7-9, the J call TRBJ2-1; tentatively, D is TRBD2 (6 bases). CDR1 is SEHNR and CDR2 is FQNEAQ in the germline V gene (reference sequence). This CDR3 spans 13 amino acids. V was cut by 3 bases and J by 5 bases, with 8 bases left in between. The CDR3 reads CASSLGLNNEQFF. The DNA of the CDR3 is TGTGCCAGCAGCTTGGGACTTAACAATGAGCAGTTCTTC.

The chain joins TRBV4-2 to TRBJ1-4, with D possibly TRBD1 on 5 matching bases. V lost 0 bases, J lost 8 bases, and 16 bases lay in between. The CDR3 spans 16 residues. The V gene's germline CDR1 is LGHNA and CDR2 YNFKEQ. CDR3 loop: CASSQEPGREGEKLFF. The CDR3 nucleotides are TGTGCCAGCAGCCAAGAGCCCGGGAGGGAGGGGGAAAAACTGTTTTTT.

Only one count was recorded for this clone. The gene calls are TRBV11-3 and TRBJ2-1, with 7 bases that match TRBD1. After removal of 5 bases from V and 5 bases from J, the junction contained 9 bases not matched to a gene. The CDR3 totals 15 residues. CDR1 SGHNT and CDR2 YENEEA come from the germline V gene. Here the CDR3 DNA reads TGTGCCAGCAGCCAGGCGTGCAGGGGGAACAATGAGCAGTTCTTC. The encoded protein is CASSQACRGNNEQFF.